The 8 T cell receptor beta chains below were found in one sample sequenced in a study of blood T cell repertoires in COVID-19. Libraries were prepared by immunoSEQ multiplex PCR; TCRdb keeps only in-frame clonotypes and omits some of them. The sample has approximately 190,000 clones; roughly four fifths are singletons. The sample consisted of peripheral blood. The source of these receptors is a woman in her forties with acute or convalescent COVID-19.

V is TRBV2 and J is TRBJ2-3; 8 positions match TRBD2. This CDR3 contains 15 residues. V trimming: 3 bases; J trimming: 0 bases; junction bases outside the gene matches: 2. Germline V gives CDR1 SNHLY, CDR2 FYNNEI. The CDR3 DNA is TGTGCCAGCAGTGATACTAGCGGTAGCACAGATACGCAGTATTTT. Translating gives CASSDTSGSTDTQYF.

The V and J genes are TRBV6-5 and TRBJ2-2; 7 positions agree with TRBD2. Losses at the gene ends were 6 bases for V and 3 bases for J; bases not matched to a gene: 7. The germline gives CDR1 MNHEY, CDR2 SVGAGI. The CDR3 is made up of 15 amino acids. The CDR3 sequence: CASRRDYGYTGELFF. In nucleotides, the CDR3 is TGTGCCAGCAGACGGGACTATGGATACACCGGGGAGCTGTTTTTT.

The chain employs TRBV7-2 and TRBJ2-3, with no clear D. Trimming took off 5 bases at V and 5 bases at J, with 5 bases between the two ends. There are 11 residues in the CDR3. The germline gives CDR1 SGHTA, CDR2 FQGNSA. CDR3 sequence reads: CASSRVDTQYF. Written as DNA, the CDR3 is TGTGCCAGCAGCCGGGTAGATACGCAGTATTTT.

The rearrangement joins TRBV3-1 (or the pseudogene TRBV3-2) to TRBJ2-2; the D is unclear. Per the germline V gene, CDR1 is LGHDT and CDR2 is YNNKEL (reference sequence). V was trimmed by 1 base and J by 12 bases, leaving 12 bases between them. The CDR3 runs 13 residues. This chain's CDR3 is CASSQGALKKLFF. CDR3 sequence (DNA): TGTGCCAGCAGCCAAGGGGCGTTAAAAAAGCTGTTTTTT.

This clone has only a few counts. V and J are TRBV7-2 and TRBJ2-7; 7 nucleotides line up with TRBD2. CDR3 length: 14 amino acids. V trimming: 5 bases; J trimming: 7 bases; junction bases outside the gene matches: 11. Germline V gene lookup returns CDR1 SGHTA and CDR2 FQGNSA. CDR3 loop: CASSLLGLPEEQYF. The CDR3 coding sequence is TGTGCCAGCAGCCTCCTGGGACTACCGGAAGAGCAGTACTTC.

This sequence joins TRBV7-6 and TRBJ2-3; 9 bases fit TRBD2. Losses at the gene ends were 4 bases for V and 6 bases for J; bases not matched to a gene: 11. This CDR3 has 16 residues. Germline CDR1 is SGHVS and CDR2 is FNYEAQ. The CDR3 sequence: CASSSPLHGLADTQYF. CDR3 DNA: TGTGCCAGCAGCTCCCCCCTCCACGGACTAGCGGATACGCAGTATTTT.

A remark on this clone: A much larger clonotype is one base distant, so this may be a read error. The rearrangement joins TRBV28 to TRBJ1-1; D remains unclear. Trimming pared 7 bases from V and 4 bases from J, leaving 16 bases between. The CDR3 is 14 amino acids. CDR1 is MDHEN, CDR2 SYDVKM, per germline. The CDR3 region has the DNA TGTGCCAGCACCCTCCCGGGAAGGCGCACTGAAGCTTTCTTT. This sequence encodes CASTLPGRRTEAFF.

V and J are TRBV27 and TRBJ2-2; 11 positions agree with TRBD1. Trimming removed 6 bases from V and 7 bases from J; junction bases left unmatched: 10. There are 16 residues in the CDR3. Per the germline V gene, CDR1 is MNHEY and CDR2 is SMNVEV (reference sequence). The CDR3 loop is CASRPDPGQGVGELFF. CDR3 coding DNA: TGTGCCAGCAGACCCGACCCGGGACAGGGGGTCGGGGAGCTGTTTTTT.